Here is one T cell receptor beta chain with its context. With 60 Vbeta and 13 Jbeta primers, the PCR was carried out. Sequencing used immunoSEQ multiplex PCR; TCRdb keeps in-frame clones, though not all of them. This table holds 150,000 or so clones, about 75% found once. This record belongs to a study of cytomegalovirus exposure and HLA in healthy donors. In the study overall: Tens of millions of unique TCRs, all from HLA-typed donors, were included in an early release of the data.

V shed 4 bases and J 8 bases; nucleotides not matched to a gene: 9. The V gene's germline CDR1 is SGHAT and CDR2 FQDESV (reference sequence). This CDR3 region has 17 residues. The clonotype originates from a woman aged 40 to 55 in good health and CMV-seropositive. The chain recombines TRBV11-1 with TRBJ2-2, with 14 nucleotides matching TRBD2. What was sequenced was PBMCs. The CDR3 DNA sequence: TGTGCCAGCAGCTCACAGGGACTAGCGGGAGTCTCGGGGGAGCTGTTTTTT. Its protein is CASSSQGLAGVSGELFF.